The 6 T cell receptor beta chains reported below all come from one sample, sequenced in a study of graft-versus-host responses after intestinal transplantation. The antigens of these receptors remain unknown. Repertoires were generated with immunoSEQ multiplex PCR, while TCRdb's copy carries only in-frame clones and drops some. Of 40,000 or so clones listed, 93% are singletons. This specimen was unstimulated CD8+ T cells sorted from spleen or lymph node cells, taken before transplant. All receptors come from a human donor who was the organ donor for an intestinal transplant.

This clone was seen a single time. The CDR3 region is CASSEYGALGETQYF. The CDR3 DNA sequence: TGTGCCAGCAGTGAATATGGGGCTTTGGGAGAGACCCAGTACTTC. This chain joins TRBV25-1 and TRBJ2-5; maybe TRBD1 (5 bases). V was pared by 0 bases and J by 4 bases, with 12 bases between. The CDR3 consists of 15 residues. Germline V CDR1 and CDR2: MGHDK, SYGVNS.

V usage is TRBV28 and J usage is TRBJ1-6; D gene ambiguous. The germline V gene encodes CDR1 MDHEN and CDR2 SYDVKM. This CDR3 is 16 amino acids long. Trimming took off 1 base at V and 5 bases at J, with 12 bases between the two ends. DNA for the CDR3: TGTGCCAGCAGTTTATTTACCACAGCCAATAATTCACCCCTCCACTTT. It translates to CASSLFTTANNSPLHF.

This chain connects TRBV6-1 to TRBJ2-5; D is perhaps TRBD1 (6 bases). This CDR3 comprises 14 residues. The V gene lost 3 bases and the J gene lost 5 bases, with 13 bases spanning the gap. CDR1 and CDR2 (germline): MNHNS, SASEGT. The CDR3 DNA follows: TGTGCCAGCAGTGAGACAGGTGTGAGGGAGACCCAGTACTTC. Its translation is CASSETGVRETQYF.

V is TRBV5-4 and J is TRBJ2-4; 7 bases line up with TRBD2. The CDR3 spans 16 residues. The germline gives CDR1 SGHNT, CDR2 YYREEE (reference sequence). J lost 4 bases, V lost 3 bases, and 10 bases had no gene match. The CDR3 region has the DNA TGTGCCAGCAGCTCGTGGCGAGGGGAGGGGAAAAACATTCAGTACTTC. Translating it yields CASSSWRGEGKNIQYF.

The J gene is TRBJ2-7, the V gene TRBV7-8; perhaps TRBD1 as D (6 bases). CDR3 length: 14 residues. Germline assignment: CDR1 SGHVS and CDR2 FQNEAQ. The V end was cut by 8 bases, the J end by 4 bases, with 18 bases between. CDR3 sequence reads: CASSPGVGFYEQYF. The CDR3 DNA is TGTGCCAGCTCGCCAGGGGTAGGGTTTTACGAGCAGTACTTC.

The chain combines TRBV27 with TRBJ2-2, with D possibly being TRBD2 (6 bases). The germline V and J ends were trimmed by 4 bases and 6 bases, with 9 bases remaining between them. This CDR3 spans 13 amino acids. The germline V gene encodes CDR1 MNHEY and CDR2 SMNVEV (reference sequence). CDR3 protein: CASSYGGSGELFF. The CDR3 DNA reads TGTGCCAGCAGTTATGGGGGGTCCGGGGAGCTGTTTTTT.